This note documents a single T cell receptor (beta chain) sequence. Its specificity is unknown. CD4+CD8-CD45RO-CD45RA+ cells were naive CD4+; CD8+CD4-CD45RA+CD27bright cells were naive CD8+. V was pared by 3 bases and J by 1 base, with 20 bases of the junction left unmatched. The CDR3 is made up of 20 amino acids. Germline V CDR1 and CDR2: MNHEY, SVGAGI. The data were taken from a study of healthy donors' naive CD4 and CD8 T cells. General study points: Bulk sequencing left alpha and beta chains unpaired.

A linear amplification protocol produced the TCR libraries from around 510 ng of total RNA. TCRdb fed the reads into MiXCR, producing one record per CDR3 protein. The table lists 150,000 to 200,000 distinct CDR3 sequences, 65% to 75% of them singletons. The sequencing sample was made of naive CD4+ and CD8+ T cells sorted from blood, pooled from several donors. The V and J genes are TRBV6-5 and TRBJ1-1; TRBD1 matches 7 bases. The sequence was collected from a pool of human donors in good health; the sample pools cells from several healthy donors. The CDR3 loop reads CASSYLSLGTVSSRNTEAFF. Written as DNA, the CDR3 is TGTGCCAGCAGTTATCTGTCCCTCGGGACAGTATCTTCTCGGAACACTGAAGCTTTCTTT.